This T cell receptor (beta chain) was identified during a study of shared clonotypes between healthy human individuals. Study details: Participating donors consisted of two women and a few men aged 18 to 49. Each donor's CD4 naive and CD4 memory cells filled three plates apiece, CD8 naive two, and CD8 memory one. General study points: Clonotypes that were shared across a few donors made up about 4.5% of naive CD4 clonotypes. Among donors, sharing of clonotypes was expected to be affected by sequencing depth.

Concerning this clone: What it binds is not known.

This table comes from immunoSEQ multiplex PCR, and its TCRdb copy is limited to in-frame clones, with some not included. The data hold 2 million to 2.5 million clones, with 90% to 95% observed a single time. The CDR3 extends over 13 amino acids. V lost 0 bases and J 6 bases, leaving 10 bases between the germline ends. Looked up from germline, CDR1 is SGDLS and CDR2 is YYNGEE. The sequence was collected from a man younger than 35 in good health. Some clones in this sample may be carry-over from other donors' samples. The chain carries TRBV9 and TRBJ2-7; the D gene is possibly TRBD1 (6 bases). Sequenced material: naive CD4+ T cells from PBMCs. The subset denotes: CD45RA+ positively selected. CDR3 loop: CASSVEDRSEQYF. The CDR3 nucleotides read TGTGCCAGCAGCGTAGAAGACAGGTCCGAGCAGTACTTC.